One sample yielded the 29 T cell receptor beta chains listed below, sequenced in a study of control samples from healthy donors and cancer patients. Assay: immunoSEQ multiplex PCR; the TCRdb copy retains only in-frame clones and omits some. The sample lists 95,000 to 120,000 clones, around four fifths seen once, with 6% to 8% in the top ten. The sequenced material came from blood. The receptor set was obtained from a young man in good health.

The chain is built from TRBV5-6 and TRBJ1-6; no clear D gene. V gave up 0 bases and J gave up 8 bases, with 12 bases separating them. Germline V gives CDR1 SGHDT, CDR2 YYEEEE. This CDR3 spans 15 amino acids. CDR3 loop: CASSLEEGYDSPLHF. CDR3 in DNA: TGTGCCAGCAGCTTGGAAGAAGGGTATGATTCACCCCTCCACTTT.

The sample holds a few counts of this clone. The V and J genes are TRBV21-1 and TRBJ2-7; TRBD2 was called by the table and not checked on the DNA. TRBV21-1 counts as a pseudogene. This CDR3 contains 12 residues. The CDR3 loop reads CASSKGGYEQYV. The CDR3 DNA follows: TGTGCCAGCAGCAAAGGCGGCTACGAGCAGTACGTC.

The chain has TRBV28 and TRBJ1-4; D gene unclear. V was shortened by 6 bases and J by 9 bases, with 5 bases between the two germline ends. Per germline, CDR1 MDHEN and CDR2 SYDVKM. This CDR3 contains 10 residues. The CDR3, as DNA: TGTGCCAGCAGGGCCCAAAAACTGTTTTTT. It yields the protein CASRAQKLFF.

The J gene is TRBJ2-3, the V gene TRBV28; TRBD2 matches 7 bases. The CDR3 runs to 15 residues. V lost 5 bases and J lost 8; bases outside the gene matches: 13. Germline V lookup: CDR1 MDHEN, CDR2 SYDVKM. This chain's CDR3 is CASSTGGSQASTQYF. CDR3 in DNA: TGTGCCAGCAGTACGGGAGGTAGCCAAGCCTCTACGCAGTATTTT.

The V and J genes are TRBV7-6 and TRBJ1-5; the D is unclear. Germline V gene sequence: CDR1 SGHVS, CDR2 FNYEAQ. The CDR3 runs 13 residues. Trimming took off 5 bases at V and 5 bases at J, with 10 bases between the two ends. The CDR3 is CASSPTTDQPQHF. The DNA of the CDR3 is TGTGCCAGCAGCCCCACCACCGATCAGCCCCAGCATTTT.

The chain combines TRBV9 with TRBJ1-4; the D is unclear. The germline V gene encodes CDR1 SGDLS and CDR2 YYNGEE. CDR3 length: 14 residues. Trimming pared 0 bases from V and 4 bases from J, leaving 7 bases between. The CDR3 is CASSVEGHNEKLFF. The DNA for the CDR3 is TGTGCCAGCAGCGTAGAAGGGCATAATGAAAAACTGTTTTTT.

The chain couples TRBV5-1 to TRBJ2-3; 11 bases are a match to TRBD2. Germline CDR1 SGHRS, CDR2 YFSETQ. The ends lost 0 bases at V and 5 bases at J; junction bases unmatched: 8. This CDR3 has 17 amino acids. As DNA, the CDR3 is TGCGCCAGCAGCTTGGGTCAAACTAGCGGGGGAGGAGATACGCAGTATTTT. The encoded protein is CASSLGQTSGGGDTQYF.

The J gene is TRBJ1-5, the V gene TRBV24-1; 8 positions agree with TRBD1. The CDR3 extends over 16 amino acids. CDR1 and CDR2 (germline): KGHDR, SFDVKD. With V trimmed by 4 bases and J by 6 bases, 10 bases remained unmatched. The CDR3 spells CATSDPGQGEGQPQHF. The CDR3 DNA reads TGTGCCACCAGTGACCCCGGACAGGGCGAAGGTCAGCCCCAGCATTTT.

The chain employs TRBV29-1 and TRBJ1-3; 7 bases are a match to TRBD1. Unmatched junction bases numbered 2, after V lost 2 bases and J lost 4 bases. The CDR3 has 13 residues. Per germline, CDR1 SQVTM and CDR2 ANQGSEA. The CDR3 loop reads CSVEQDRGNTIYF. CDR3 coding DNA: TGCAGCGTTGAACAGGACAGGGGAAACACCATATATTTT.

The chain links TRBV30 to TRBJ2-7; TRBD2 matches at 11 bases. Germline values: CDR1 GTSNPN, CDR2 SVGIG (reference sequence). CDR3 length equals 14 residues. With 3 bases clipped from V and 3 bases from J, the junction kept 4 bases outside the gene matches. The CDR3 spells CAWRTSGAFYEQYF. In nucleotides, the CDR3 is TGTGCCTGGAGGACTAGCGGGGCTTTCTACGAGCAGTACTTC.

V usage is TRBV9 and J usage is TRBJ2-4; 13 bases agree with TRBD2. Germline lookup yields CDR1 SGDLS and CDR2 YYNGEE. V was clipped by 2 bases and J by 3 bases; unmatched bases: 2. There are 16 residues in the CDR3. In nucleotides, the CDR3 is TGTGCCAGCAGCGTTACTAGCGGGGGGGACAAAAACATTCAGTACTTC. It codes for CASSVTSGGDKNIQYF.

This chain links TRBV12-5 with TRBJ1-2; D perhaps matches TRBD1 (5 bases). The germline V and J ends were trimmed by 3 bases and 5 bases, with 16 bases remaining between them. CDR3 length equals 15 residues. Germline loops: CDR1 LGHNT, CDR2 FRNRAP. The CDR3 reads CASGLDSSMRYGYTF. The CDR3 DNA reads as TGTGCTAGTGGTTTAGACAGCAGCATGCGTTATGGCTACACCTTC.

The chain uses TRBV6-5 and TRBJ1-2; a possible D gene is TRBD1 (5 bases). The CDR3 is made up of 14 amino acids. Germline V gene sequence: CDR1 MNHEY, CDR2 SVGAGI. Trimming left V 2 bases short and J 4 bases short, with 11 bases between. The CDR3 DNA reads TGTGCCAGCAGTTACGGGGGGTCTAGCTATGGCTACACCTTC. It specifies CASSYGGSSYGYTF.

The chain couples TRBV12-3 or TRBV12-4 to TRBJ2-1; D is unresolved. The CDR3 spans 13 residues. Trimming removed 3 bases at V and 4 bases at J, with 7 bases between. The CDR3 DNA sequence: TGTGCCAGCAGTTTGATTCAATACAATGAGCAGTTCTTC. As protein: CASSLIQYNEQFF.

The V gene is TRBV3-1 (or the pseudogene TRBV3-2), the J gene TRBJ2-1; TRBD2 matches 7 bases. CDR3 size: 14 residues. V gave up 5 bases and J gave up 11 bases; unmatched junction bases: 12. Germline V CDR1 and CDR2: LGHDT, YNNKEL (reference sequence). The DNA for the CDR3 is TGTGCCAGCAGCTCAAGGGGAGGGGCTGGCAAGCAGTTCTTC. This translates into CASSSRGGAGKQFF.

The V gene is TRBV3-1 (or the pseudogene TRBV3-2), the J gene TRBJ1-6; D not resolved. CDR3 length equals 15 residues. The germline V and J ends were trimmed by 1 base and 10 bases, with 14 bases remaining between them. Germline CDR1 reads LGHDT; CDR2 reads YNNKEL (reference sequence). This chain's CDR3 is CASSQGDMGRSPLHF. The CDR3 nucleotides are TGTGCCAGCAGCCAAGGAGATATGGGCAGGTCACCCCTCCACTTT.

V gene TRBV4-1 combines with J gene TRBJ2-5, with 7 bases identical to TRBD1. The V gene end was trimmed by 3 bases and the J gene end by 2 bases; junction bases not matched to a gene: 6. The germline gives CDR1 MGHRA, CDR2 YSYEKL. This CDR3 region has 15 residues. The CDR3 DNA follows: TGCGCCAGCAGCCACGAAGGGACAGAGCAAGAGACCCAGTACTTC. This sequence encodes CASSHEGTEQETQYF.

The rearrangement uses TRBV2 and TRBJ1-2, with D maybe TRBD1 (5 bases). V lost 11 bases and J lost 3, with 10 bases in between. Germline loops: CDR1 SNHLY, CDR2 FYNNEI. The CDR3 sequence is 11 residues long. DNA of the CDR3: TGTGCCGGTCAGGGTGACTATGGCTACACCTTC. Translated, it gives CAGQGDYGYTF. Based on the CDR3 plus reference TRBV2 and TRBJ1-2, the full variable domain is EPEVTQTPSHQVTQMGQEVILRCVPISNHLYFYWYRQILGQKVEFLVSFYNNEISEKSEIFDDQFSVERPDGSNFTLKIRSTKLEDSAMYFCAGQGDYGYTFGSGTRLTVV.

CDR3 region: CASSELPGGKGIEKLFF. The CDR3 coding sequence is TGCGCCAGCAGTGAACTTCCGGGGGGGAAAGGGATTGAAAAACTGTTTTTT. V usage is TRBV10-1 and J usage is TRBJ1-4; a possible D gene is TRBD1 (5 bases). With 3 bases removed from V and 7 bases from J, the gap between germline ends came to 21 bases. The CDR3 contains 17 residues. From germline, CDR1 is WNHNN and CDR2 SYGVQD (reference sequence).

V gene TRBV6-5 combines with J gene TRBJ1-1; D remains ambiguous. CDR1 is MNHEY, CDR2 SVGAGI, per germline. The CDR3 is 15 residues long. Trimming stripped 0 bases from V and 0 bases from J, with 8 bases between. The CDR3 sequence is CASSYSTQMNTEAFF. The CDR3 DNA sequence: TGTGCCAGCAGTTACTCGACCCAGATGAACACTGAAGCTTTCTTT.

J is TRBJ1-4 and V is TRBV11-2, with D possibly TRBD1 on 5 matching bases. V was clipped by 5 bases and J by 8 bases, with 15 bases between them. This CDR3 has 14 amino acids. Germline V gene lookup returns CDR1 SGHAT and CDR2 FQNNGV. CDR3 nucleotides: TGTGCCAGCAGCCTGGCTAGGGGAAGAGAAAAACTGTTTTTT. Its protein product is CASSLARGREKLFF.

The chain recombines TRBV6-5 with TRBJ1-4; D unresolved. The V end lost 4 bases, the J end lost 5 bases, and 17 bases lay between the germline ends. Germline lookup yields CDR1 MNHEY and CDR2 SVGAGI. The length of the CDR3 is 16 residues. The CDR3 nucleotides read TGTGCCAGCAGTTTGAGAGTCGTGGAGGAAAATGAAAAACTGTTTTTT. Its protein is CASSLRVVEENEKLFF.

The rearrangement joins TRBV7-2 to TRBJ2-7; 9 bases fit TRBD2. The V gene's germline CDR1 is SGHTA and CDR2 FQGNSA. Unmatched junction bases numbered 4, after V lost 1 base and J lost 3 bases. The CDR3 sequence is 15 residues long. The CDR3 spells CASSLGRGGIYEQYF. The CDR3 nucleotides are TGTGCCAGCAGCTTAGGGCGGGGGGGGATCTACGAGCAGTACTTC.

CDR3 sequence (DNA): TGTGCCAGCAGCCAAGCCTACTCACGAAACTATGGCTACACCTTC. Translating it yields CASSQAYSRNYGYTF. V gene TRBV3-1 (or the pseudogene TRBV3-2) combines with J gene TRBJ1-2, with D uncertain. Germline CDR1 reads LGHDT; CDR2 reads YNNKEL (reference sequence). The CDR3 totals 15 residues. V lost 1 base, J lost 2 bases, and 11 bases lay in between.

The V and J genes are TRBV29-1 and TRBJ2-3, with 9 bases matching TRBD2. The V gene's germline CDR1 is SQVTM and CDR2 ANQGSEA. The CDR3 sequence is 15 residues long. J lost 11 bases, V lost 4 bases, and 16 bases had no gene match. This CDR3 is CSVVAGLERGDRQYF. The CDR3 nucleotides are TGCAGCGTTGTCGCAGGGCTTGAGCGGGGGGATCGGCAGTATTTT.

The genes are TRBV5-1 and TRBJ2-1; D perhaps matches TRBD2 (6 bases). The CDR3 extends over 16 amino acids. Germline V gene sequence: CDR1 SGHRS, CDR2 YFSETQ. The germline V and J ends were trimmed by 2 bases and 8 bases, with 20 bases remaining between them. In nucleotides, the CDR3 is TGCGCCAGCAGCTTCGACTCCGGGGGACTTACGGATGAGCAGTTCTTC. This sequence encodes CASSFDSGGLTDEQFF.

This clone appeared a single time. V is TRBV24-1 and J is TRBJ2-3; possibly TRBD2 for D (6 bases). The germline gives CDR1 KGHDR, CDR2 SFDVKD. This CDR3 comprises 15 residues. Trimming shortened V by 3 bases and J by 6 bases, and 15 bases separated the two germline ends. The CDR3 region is CATSDRDSPGDTQYF. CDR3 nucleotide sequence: TGTGCCACCAGTGATCGGGACTCTCCGGGTGATACGCAGTATTTT.

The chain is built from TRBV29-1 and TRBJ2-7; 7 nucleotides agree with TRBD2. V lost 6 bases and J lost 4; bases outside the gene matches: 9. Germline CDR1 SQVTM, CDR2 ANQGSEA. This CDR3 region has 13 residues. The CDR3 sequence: CSVISGGGYEQYF. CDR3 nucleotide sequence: TGCAGCGTCATAAGTGGGGGAGGGTACGAGCAGTACTTC.

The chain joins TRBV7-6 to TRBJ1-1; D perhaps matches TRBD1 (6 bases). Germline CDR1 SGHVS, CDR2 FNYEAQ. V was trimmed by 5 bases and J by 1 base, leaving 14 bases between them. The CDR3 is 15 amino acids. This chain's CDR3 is CASSPTRGPNTEAFF. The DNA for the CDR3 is TGTGCCAGCAGCCCCACCCGGGGGCCGAACACTGAAGCTTTCTTT. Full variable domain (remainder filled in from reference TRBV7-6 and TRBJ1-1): GAGVSQSPRYKVTKRGQDVALRCDPISGHVSLYWYRQALGQGPEFLTYFNYEAQQDKSGLPNDRFSAERPEGSISTLTIQRTEQRDSAMYRCASSPTRGPNTEAFFGQGTRLTVV.